These 19 T cell receptor beta chains were sequenced from one sample in a study of T cell responses to AZD1222 COVID-19 vaccine. The table came from immunoSEQ multiplex PCR; TCRdb's copy has only in-frame clones and leaves some out. The sample has 130,000 or so clones, 93% seen once. Sequencing was performed on peripheral blood, taken on day 0 of AZD1222 vaccination. These receptors all stem from an adult in good health.

The rearrangement links TRBV19 to TRBJ1-1, with TRBD1 matching over 9 bases. The J segment lost 8 bases and the V segment lost 7 bases, leaving 8 bases of the junction unmatched. Germline CDR1 is LNHDA and CDR2 is SQIVND (reference sequence). The CDR3 extends over 13 amino acids. The CDR3 here is CASIADRGGEAFF. The CDR3 DNA sequence: TGTGCCAGTATCGCGGACAGGGGAGGAGAAGCTTTCTTT.

The rearrangement joins TRBV19 to TRBJ2-1; 11 positions agree with TRBD2. Germline V gene lookup returns CDR1 LNHDA and CDR2 SQIVND (reference sequence). V gave up 10 bases and J gave up 4 bases; unmatched junction bases: 15. This CDR3 comprises 17 residues. CDR3 in amino acids: CATTQTSGAVGYNEQFF. Here the CDR3 DNA reads TGTGCCACGACACAGACTAGCGGGGCTGTCGGTTACAATGAGCAGTTCTTC.

The CDR3, as DNA: TGCGCCAGCAGCCAAGAAAACGGGGTTACCTACGAGCAGTACTTC. Its protein is CASSQENGVTYEQYF. The V and J genes are TRBV4-1 and TRBJ2-7; a possible D gene is TRBD2 (5 bases). The CDR3 runs to 15 residues. V gave up 0 bases and J gave up 2 bases, with 11 bases separating them. Germline assignment: CDR1 MGHRA and CDR2 YSYEKL.

The CDR3 DNA reads TGTGCCAGCAGTTTAAGGAGGGGTTCGGGAAACACCATATATTTT. Translated, it gives CASSLRRGSGNTIYF. The J gene is TRBJ1-3, the V gene TRBV27; perhaps TRBD1 as D (5 bases). Germline CDR1 and CDR2: MNHEY and SMNVEV (reference sequence). Trimming stripped 2 bases from V and 4 bases from J, with 12 bases between. This CDR3 spans 15 amino acids.

The rearrangement links TRBV5-5 to TRBJ1-4, with 7 positions matching TRBD1. This CDR3 spans 14 amino acids. CDR1 is SGHKS, CDR2 YYEKEE, per germline (reference sequence). V shed 2 bases and J 8 bases; nucleotides not matched to a gene: 6. The CDR3 nucleotides read TGTGCCAGCAGCTTAGGGGGCCGTTGGGAAAAACTGTTTTTT. It encodes CASSLGGRWEKLFF. Complete variable domain (other parts from reference TRBV5-5 and TRBJ1-4): DAGVTQSPTHLIKTRGQQVTLRCSPISGHKSVSWYQQVLGQGPQFIFQYYEKEERGRGNFPDRFSARQFPNYSSELNVNALLLGDSALYLCASSLGGRWEKLFFGSGTQLSVL.

The chain combines TRBV19 with TRBJ2-1, with 7 nucleotides matching TRBD2. Germline trimming cut 4 bases from V and 4 bases from J; bases unmatched to any gene: 10. This CDR3 has 16 amino acids. CDR1 is LNHDA and CDR2 is SQIVND in the germline V gene (reference sequence). The CDR3 reads CASSTPGLPGYNEQFF. As DNA, the CDR3 is TGTGCCAGTAGTACCCCGGGACTACCGGGATACAATGAGCAGTTCTTC.

This clone was observed a single time. This chain uses TRBV13 with TRBJ2-1; 7 bases are a match to TRBD2. Germline CDR1 reads PRHDT; CDR2 reads FYEKMQ (reference sequence). The CDR3 is 15 residues long. After removal of 0 bases from V and 9 bases from J, the junction contained 8 bases not matched to a gene. This chain's CDR3 is CASSLGGLVGPEQFF. The DNA for the CDR3 is TGTGCCAGCAGCTTAGGCGGACTAGTAGGGCCTGAGCAGTTCTTC. The variable domain in full, completed from reference TRBV13 and TRBJ2-1, reads AAGVIQSPRHLIKEKRETATLKCYPIPRHDTVYWYQQGPGQDPQFLISFYEKMQSDKGSIPDRFSAQQFSDYHSELNMSSLELGDSALYFCASSLGGLVGPEQFFGPGTRLTVL.

This clone was seen a single time. The CDR3 reads CASSVRDRGRGNTEAFF. DNA for the CDR3: TGTGCCAGCAGCGTCCGGGACAGGGGGCGAGGGAACACTGAAGCTTTCTTT. This chain links TRBV4-2 with TRBJ1-1; TRBD1 aligns across 12 bases. V was pared by 5 bases and J by 1 base, with 8 bases of the junction left unmatched. This CDR3 is built from 17 residues. Germline-derived CDR1 and CDR2 are LGHNA and YNFKEQ.

This chain connects TRBV4-1 to TRBJ1-3, with 7 nucleotides matching TRBD1. Germline CDR1 is MGHRA and CDR2 is YSYEKL. The J segment lost 10 bases and the V segment lost 2 bases, leaving 17 bases of the junction unmatched. The CDR3 sequence is 17 residues long. The CDR3 loop reads CASSQPRAEGALRTIYF. DNA of the CDR3: TGCGCCAGCAGCCAACCACGAGCGGAGGGGGCTTTACGTACCATATATTTT.

This chain links TRBV12-5 with TRBJ1-2; no definite D call. Looked up from germline, CDR1 is LGHNT and CDR2 is FRNRAP. This CDR3 is 17 amino acids long. Trimming left V 1 base short and J 1 base short, with 16 bases between. The CDR3 sequence is CASGLEVGRLINYGYTF. The DNA for the CDR3 is TGTGCTAGTGGTTTGGAGGTCGGACGGCTTATTAACTATGGCTACACCTTC.

The CDR3: CASSASGDYYNEQFF. The CDR3 bases are TGTGCCAGCAGTGCTAGCGGGGATTACTACAATGAGCAGTTCTTC. The chain links TRBV27 to TRBJ2-1, with 9 bases identical to TRBD2. After removal of 5 bases from V and 3 bases from J, the junction contained 5 bases not matched to a gene. Germline-derived CDR1 and CDR2 are MNHEY and SMNVEV (reference sequence). The CDR3 is 15 residues long.

The chain recombines TRBV7-9 with TRBJ1-2, with TRBD1 as a possible D gene (6 bases). V lost 5 bases to trimming and J lost 4 bases, with 11 bases between them. The CDR3 is 13 amino acids. CDR1 and CDR2 from the germline V gene are SEHNR and FQNEAQ (reference sequence). The CDR3 coding sequence is TGTGCCAGCAGCCATAGGACAGCCTATGGCTACACCTTC. This sequence encodes CASSHRTAYGYTF. Using reference TRBV7-9 and TRBJ1-2 for the parts outside the CDR3, the full variable domain is DTGVSQNPRHKITKRGQNVTFRCDPISEHNRLYWYRQTLGQGPEFLTYFQNEAQLEKSRLLSDRFSAERPKGSFSTLEIQRTEQGDSAMYLCASSHRTAYGYTFGSGTRLTVV.

The rearrangement joins TRBV6-5 to TRBJ1-5; 12 bases align to TRBD1. The CDR3 is made up of 15 amino acids. V gave up 6 bases and J gave up 5 bases; unmatched junction bases: 5. Per germline, CDR1 MNHEY and CDR2 SVGAGI. The chain's CDR3 is CASRPGQGADQPQHF. The CDR3 DNA reads TGTGCCAGCAGGCCGGGACAGGGGGCCGATCAGCCCCAGCATTTT.

The chain joins TRBV5-1 to TRBJ1-2; unclear D gene. The CDR3 is 13 residues long. V lost 0 bases and J 3 bases, leaving 6 bases between the germline ends. The germline V gene has CDR1 SGHRS and CDR2 YFSETQ. The CDR3 coding sequence is TGCGCCAGCAGCTTGGAAGGGCACTATGGCTACACCTTC. This sequence encodes CASSLEGHYGYTF. The full variable domain, with the rest looked up from reference TRBV5-1 and TRBJ1-2, is KAGVTQTPRYLIKTRGQQVTLSCSPISGHRSVSWYQQTPGQGLQFLFEYFSETQRNKGNFPGRFSGRQFSNSRSEMNVSTLELGDSALYLCASSLEGHYGYTFGSGTRLTVV.

This sequence joins TRBV6-5 and TRBJ1-6; 7 bases map to TRBD1. The V gene's germline CDR1 is MNHEY and CDR2 SVGAGI. The CDR3 has 12 residues. V dropped 5 bases and J dropped 13; count of bases not matched to a gene: 5. The CDR3 reads CASSKPGGPLHF. The CDR3, as DNA: TGTGCCAGCAGTAAGCCAGGGGGGCCCCTCCACTTT.

This clone was seen a handful of times. This sequence joins TRBV4-2 and TRBJ2-5, with 9 positions matching TRBD1. Germline CDR1 reads LGHNA; CDR2 reads YNFKEQ. The CDR3 consists of 15 residues. Trimming cost V 3 bases and J 4 bases; bases outside gene matches: 6. The CDR3 region has the DNA TGTGCCAGCAGCCAGGGTACAGGGGGCGGAGAGACCCAGTACTTC. It translates to CASSQGTGGGETQYF.

CDR3 in DNA: TGCAGTGCCCAGACTGACAGAGGGTACACCTTC. Translated: CSAQTDRGYTF. This chain joins TRBV20-1 and TRBJ1-2; D perhaps matches TRBD1 (5 bases). The CDR3 covers 11 residues. V was trimmed by 6 bases and J by 11 bases, leaving 16 bases between them. CDR1 is DFQATT, CDR2 SNEGSKA, per germline (reference sequence).

This chain uses TRBV12-5 with TRBJ1-3; D might be TRBD1 (5 bases). The CDR3 has 17 amino acids. V was cut by 1 base and J by 0 bases, with 13 bases left in between. In germline, CDR1 is LGHNT, CDR2 FRNRAP. CDR3 amino acids: CASGLDAGHYSGNTIYF. The CDR3 coding sequence is TGTGCTAGTGGTTTGGATGCAGGGCACTACTCTGGAAACACCATATATTTT.

The V gene is TRBV4-2, the J gene TRBJ2-3; the match to TRBD2 covers 8 bases. J was trimmed by 2 bases and V by 1 base; bases with no gene match: 8. Germline loops: CDR1 LGHNA, CDR2 YNFKEQ. The CDR3 consists of 17 residues. The CDR3 sequence: CASSQVGAGGLTDTQYF. DNA of the CDR3: TGTGCCAGCAGCCAAGTGGGTGCGGGGGGACTCACAGATACGCAGTATTTT.